This T cell receptor (beta chain) was sequenced during a study of T cell responses to AZD1222 COVID-19 vaccine. Comments on this clone: What it recognizes is unknown.

The V gene end was trimmed by 5 bases and the J gene end by 2 bases; junction bases not matched to a gene: 9. The CDR3 runs 16 residues. Germline CDR1 reads SGHAT; CDR2 reads FQNNGV. Method: immunoSEQ multiplex PCR; TCRdb's copy keeps in-frame clones and lacks some. The sample shows about 86,000 clones, around 90% of them seen only once. Study conclusions and caveats: Spike-spanning, vaccine-associated CD4 TCRs were dominant at 160-218 and 743-854. Variant regions that are unmutated are reportedly the target of nearly half of spike-specific TCRs.

The sequences come from peripheral blood, collected on day 0 of AZD1222 vaccination. The receptor was isolated from an adult in good health. The chain has TRBV11-2 and TRBJ2-3, with 8 nucleotides matching TRBD2. The CDR3 here is CASSDGTRETTDTQYF. The CDR3 DNA sequence: TGTGCCAGCAGCGATGGGACTAGGGAGACCACAGATACGCAGTATTTT.